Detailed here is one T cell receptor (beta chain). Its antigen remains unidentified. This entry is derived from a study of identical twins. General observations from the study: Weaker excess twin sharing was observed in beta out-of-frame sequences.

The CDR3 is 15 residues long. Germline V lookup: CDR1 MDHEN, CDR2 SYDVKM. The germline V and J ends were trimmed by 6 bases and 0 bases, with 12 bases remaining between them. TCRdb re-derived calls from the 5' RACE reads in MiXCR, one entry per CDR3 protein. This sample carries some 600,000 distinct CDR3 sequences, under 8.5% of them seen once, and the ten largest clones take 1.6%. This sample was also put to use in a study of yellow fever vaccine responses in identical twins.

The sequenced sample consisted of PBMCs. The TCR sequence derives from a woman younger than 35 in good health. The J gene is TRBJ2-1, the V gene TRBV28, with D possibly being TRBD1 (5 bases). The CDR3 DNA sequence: TGTGCCAGCAGACGACAGAGGAGCTCCTACAATGAGCAGTTCTTC. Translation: CASRRQRSSYNEQFF.